The 15 T cell receptor beta chains listed next were all sequenced from one sample in a study of T-cell reconstitution after alpha-beta-depleted transplantation in children. Unique molecular identifiers were used in preparing the TCRbeta library. TCRdb re-called the PCR reads through MiXCR, storing one row per CDR3 protein. The sample has approximately 210,000 distinct CDR3 sequences, roughly a sixth seen once. The starting material was PBMCs, mostly from graft donor cells, obtained 360 days after TCRalphabeta/CD19-depleted stem cell transplant. Receptors were obtained from a male patient aged 2-9 years who had a stem cell transplant for acute lymphoblastic leukemia, so the T cells may come from the graft donor.

This sequence joins TRBV6-1 and TRBJ1-5; no clear D. With 0 bases removed from V and 12 bases from J, the gap between germline ends came to 21 bases. CDR1 is MNHNS, CDR2 SASEGT, per germline. The CDR3 contains 16 residues. The DNA of the CDR3 is TGTGCCAGCAGTGAAGCCGGCGTGAGGTGGGAGAGGGACCAGCATTTT. Protein: CASSEAGVRWERDQHF.

CDR3: CASSLGGQGLSYTGELFF. CDR3 in DNA: TGCGCCAGCAGCTTGGGAGGACAGGGGTTGTCCTACACCGGGGAGCTGTTTTTT. The V gene is TRBV5-1, the J gene TRBJ2-2; 9 positions match TRBD1. J gave up 3 bases and V 0 bases, and 9 bases lay outside the gene matches. Looked up from germline, CDR1 is SGHRS and CDR2 is YFSETQ. The CDR3 has 18 amino acids.

This clonotype was recorded many times. This chain links TRBV5-1 with TRBJ1-2; D is ambiguous. The CDR3 runs 15 residues. Per the germline V gene, CDR1 is SGHRS and CDR2 is YFSETQ. V was shortened by 0 bases and J by 5 bases, with 14 bases between the two germline ends. DNA for the CDR3: TGCGCCAGCAGCTTGGAGGGCACTCCGGGTTATGGCTACACCTTC. This gives the protein CASSLEGTPGYGYTF.

This clonotype is a singleton in its sample. J is TRBJ2-7 and V is TRBV3-1, with no clear D. In germline, CDR1 is LGHDT, CDR2 YNNKEL (reference sequence). V lost 4 bases and J lost 4, with 11 bases in between. CDR3 length: 13 amino acids. For the CDR3, the DNA is TGTGCCAGCAGCCCCCTAGGAGAGTACGAGCAGTACTTC. It translates to CASSPLGEYEQYF.

This clonotype was picked up a small number of times. V gene TRBV28 combines with J gene TRBJ2-7; D possibly corresponds to TRBD2 (5 bases). Germline lookup yields CDR1 MDHEN and CDR2 SYDVKM. The CDR3 runs 14 residues. Trimming cost V 10 bases and J 2 bases, with 18 bases left between them. The CDR3 region has the DNA TGTGCCACCAACGCGGCGGGCGTCGCCTACGAGCAGTACTTC. Encoded protein: CATNAAGVAYEQYF.

This clonotype was counted between two and nine times. The rearrangement links TRBV28 to TRBJ2-7; no reliable D call. Trimming left V 6 bases short and J 0 bases short, with 18 bases between. The CDR3 totals 16 residues. CDR1 is MDHEN and CDR2 is SYDVKM in the germline V gene. The CDR3 nucleotides read TGTGCCAGCAGCCCAACCCAGCTGGACCCCTCCTACGAGCAGTACTTC. Translated: CASSPTQLDPSYEQYF.

This chain joins TRBV12-3 or TRBV12-4 and TRBJ2-4, with 10 bases fitting TRBD1. Trimming took 8 bases from V and 7 from J; bases not matched to a gene: 5. This CDR3 region has 13 residues. Here the CDR3 DNA reads TGTGCCAGCCGTGACAGGGGGCTGAACATTCAGTACTTC. Translated: CASRDRGLNIQYF.

This clonotype was detected ten times or more. This sequence joins TRBV12-3 or TRBV12-4 and TRBJ2-2; D gene ambiguous. This CDR3 is 13 amino acids long. V lost 3 bases and J 5 bases, leaving 7 bases between the germline ends. The CDR3 region has the DNA TGTGCCAGCAGTTTTTGGGATACCGGGGAGCTGTTTTTT. Residues: CASSFWDTGELFF.

The V gene is TRBV20-1, the J gene TRBJ2-3; no definite D call. With 4 bases removed from V and 0 bases from J, the gap between germline ends came to 14 bases. Germline assignment: CDR1 DFQATT and CDR2 SNEGSKA (reference sequence). The CDR3 is 15 residues long. CDR3 sequence reads: CSATSGSESTDTQYF. The CDR3 nucleotides read TGCAGTGCTACCTCGGGCAGCGAGAGCACAGATACGCAGTATTTT.

This clonotype turned up a few times. The CDR3, as DNA: TGTGCCAGCAGACCGGACAGGGGGCCTTCACCCCTCCACTTT. Protein: CASRPDRGPSPLHF. The V call is TRBV6-2 or TRBV6-3, the J call TRBJ1-6, with 11 positions matching TRBD1. The trim removed 6 bases at V and 9 bases at J, leaving 4 bases unmatched. Looked up from germline, CDR1 is MNHEY and CDR2 is SVGEGT. This CDR3 region has 14 residues.

This clonotype was detected only a few times. The V and J genes are TRBV5-1 and TRBJ2-7; D is tentatively TRBD1 or TRBD2 (5 bases each). The germline CDR1 and CDR2 sequences are SGHRS and YFSETQ. V lost 4 bases to trimming and J lost 3 bases, with 17 bases between them. The CDR3 runs to 15 residues. The CDR3 sequence: CASSLPGDGNYEQYF. The CDR3 DNA is TGCGCCAGCAGCCTCCCCGGGGACGGCAACTACGAGCAGTACTTC.

This clonotype has more than one count but fewer than ten. The CDR3 DNA is TGCAGCACTTGGGGGGGGCGGGGGAAGAGCTCCTACAATGAGCAGTTCTTC. As protein: CSTWGGRGKSSYNEQFF. This rearrangement joins TRBV29-1 to TRBJ2-1; TRBD2 is a possible D gene (7 bases). The CDR3 is made up of 17 amino acids. Trimming took 8 bases from V and 0 from J, leaving 23 bases between them. Germline CDR1 is SQVTM and CDR2 is ANQGSEA.

The rearrangement uses TRBV29-1 and TRBJ2-3; D is unclear. V was clipped by 7 bases and J by 2 bases, with 16 bases between them. This CDR3 region has 14 residues. Per the germline V gene, CDR1 is SQVTM and CDR2 is ANQGSEA. The CDR3 protein is CSASVGGDTDTQYF. CDR3 coding DNA: TGCAGCGCTTCAGTTGGCGGCGACACAGATACGCAGTATTTT.

In its sample, this clonotype was seen a few times. The chain carries TRBV5-1 and TRBJ1-2; the match to TRBD1 covers 10 bases. CDR1 and CDR2 from the germline V gene are SGHRS and YFSETQ. The CDR3 runs to 16 residues. V dropped 1 base and J dropped 7; count of bases not matched to a gene: 10. Here the CDR3 reads CASSLPTGTGVLGYTF. The CDR3, as DNA: TGCGCCAGCAGCTTGCCAACCGGGACAGGGGTGCTTGGCTACACCTTC.

V usage is TRBV7-2 and J usage is TRBJ2-3, with D perhaps given as TRBD1 or TRBD2 (7 bases each). Between the trimmed V and J ends, which lost 5 bases and 6 bases, there was a span of 18 bases. The CDR3 runs 15 residues. The germline V gene encodes CDR1 SGHTA and CDR2 FQGNSA. CDR3 DNA sequence: TGTGCCAGCAGCCCAAGGGGGCGGGGGCCGGATACGCAGTATTTT. Translated, it gives CASSPRGRGPDTQYF.